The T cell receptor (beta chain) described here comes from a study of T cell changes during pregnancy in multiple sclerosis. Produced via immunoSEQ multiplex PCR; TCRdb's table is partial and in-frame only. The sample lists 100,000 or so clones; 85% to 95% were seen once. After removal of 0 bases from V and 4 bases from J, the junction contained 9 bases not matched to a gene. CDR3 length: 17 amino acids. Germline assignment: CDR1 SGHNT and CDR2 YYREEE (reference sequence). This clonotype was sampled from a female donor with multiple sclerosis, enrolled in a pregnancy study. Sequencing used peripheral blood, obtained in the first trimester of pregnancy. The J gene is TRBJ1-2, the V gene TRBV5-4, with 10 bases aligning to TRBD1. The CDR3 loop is CASSLGGTGVVGYGYTF. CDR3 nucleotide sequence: TGTGCCAGCAGCTTGGGGGGGACAGGGGTCGTCGGCTATGGCTACACCTTC.